The entry that follows covers one TCR beta chain sequence. Random hexamers were used to reverse transcribe the RNA input (roughly 0.5 to 1 ug). The amplification used immunoSEQ multiplex PCR on TCR beta CDR3; it spanned 54 Vbeta and 13 Jbeta. TCRdb itself ran the immunoSEQ multiplex PCR reads through MiXCR, one entry per CDR3 protein. The data contain 250,000 to 300,000 distinct CDR3 sequences, 89% of them seen just once; the ten biggest clones take up roughly 0.2%. The sample belongs to a study of CD8 T cells in Susac syndrome. The CDR3 has 14 residues. Trimming took off 5 bases at V and 0 bases at J, with 13 bases between the two ends. The germline V gene encodes CDR1 GTSNPN and CDR2 SVGIG (reference sequence).

Sequenced: CD8+ T cells from PBMCs. The genes are TRBV30 and TRBJ2-5; TRBD1 might be the D (6 bases). The origin of this receptor is a human donor with multiple sclerosis. CDR3: CAWDATGYQETQYF. The DNA of the CDR3 is TGTGCCTGGGACGCAACAGGGTACCAAGAGACCCAGTACTTC.